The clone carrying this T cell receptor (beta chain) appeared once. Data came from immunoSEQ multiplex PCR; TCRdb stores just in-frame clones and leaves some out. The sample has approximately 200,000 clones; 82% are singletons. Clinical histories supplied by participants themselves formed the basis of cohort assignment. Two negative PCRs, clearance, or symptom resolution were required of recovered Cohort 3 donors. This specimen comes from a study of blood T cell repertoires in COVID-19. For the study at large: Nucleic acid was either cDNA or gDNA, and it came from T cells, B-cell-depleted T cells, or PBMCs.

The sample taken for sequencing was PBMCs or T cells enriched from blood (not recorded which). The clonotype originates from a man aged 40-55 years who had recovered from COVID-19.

The CDR3 DNA reads TGTGCCAGCAGTTACTCCCTGGGCTTCCCCTACGAGCAGTACTTC. Its protein is CASSYSLGFPYEQYF. V gene TRBV6-5 combines with J gene TRBJ2-7; D unresolved. Germline V lookup: CDR1 MNHEY, CDR2 SVGAGI. CDR3 length: 15 residues. Trimming removed 0 bases at V and 2 bases at J, with 11 bases between.